One sample yielded the 20 T cell receptor beta chains listed below, sequenced in a study of Ad26.COV2.S vaccination and SARS-CoV-2 variants (dated by TCRdb to about 2021). The treatment or condition label for this specimen denotes: some 20 received Ad26.COV2.S at low or high dose, single or two shots; five or six received placebo; per-sample allocation not given. Repertoires of vaccine and placebo recipients were sequenced from samples taken on day 63 after the first injection. The protocol used for the library was the immunoSEQ multiplex PCR assay. The source is immuneACCESS, and TCRdb retained only in-frame sequences with V and J called. Part of the clones is not carried over; for the studies checked, unresolved V genes explain less than half of this, and the remainder is unexplained. The sample yields 300,000 to 400,000 clones; around 89% were counted once. 6.4% of the sample goes to the ten largest clones.

The sequences come from peripheral blood, collected in a trial of Ad26.COV2.S vaccine versus placebo. Every receptor here comes from a person aged 18-65 years who received the Ad26.COV2.S COVID-19 vaccine or a placebo.

The table lists this clone with a few counts. The chain joins TRBV14 to TRBJ2-7; D is ambiguous. In germline, CDR1 is SGHDN, CDR2 FVKESK. V shed 0 bases and J shed 6 bases, with 12 bases lying between them. The CDR3 has 14 residues. Here the CDR3 reads CASSQDQASAEQYF. In DNA form, the CDR3 reads TGTGCCAGCAGCCAAGATCAGGCTTCAGCCGAGCAGTACTTC. The full variable domain, with the rest looked up from reference TRBV14 and TRBJ2-7, is EAGVTQFPSHSVIEKGQTVTLRCDPISGHDNLYWYRRVMGKEIKFLLHFVKESKQDESGMPNNRFLAERTGGTYSTLKVQPAELEDSGVYFCASSQDQASAEQYFGPGTRLTVT.

This chain uses TRBV10-3 with TRBJ2-3; 15 positions agree with TRBD2. This CDR3 has 17 amino acids. The V and J ends lost 3 bases and 2 bases, in that order; junction bases with no gene match: 3. Germline CDR1 is ENHRY and CDR2 is SYGVKD. The chain's CDR3 is CAISEGTSGGTTDTQYF. CDR3 coding DNA: TGTGCCATCAGTGAAGGGACTAGCGGGGGGACCACAGATACGCAGTATTTT.

The chain combines TRBV4-1 with TRBJ2-7, with 7 bases aligning to TRBD1. The CDR3 runs 14 residues. After removal of 2 bases from V and 1 base from J, the junction contained 2 bases not matched to a gene. CDR1 and CDR2 (germline): MGHRA, YSYEKL. DNA for the CDR3: TGCGCCAGCAGCCAACTCAGGGGGTCCTACGAGCAGTACTTC. Translation: CASSQLRGSYEQYF.

This clone was recorded a few times. V gene TRBV25-1 combines with J gene TRBJ1-5, with D possibly matching TRBD1 (5 bases). Trimming removed 0 bases from V and 4 bases from J, with 7 bases in between. Looked up from germline, CDR1 is MGHDK and CDR2 is SYGVNS. This CDR3 has 14 residues. Here the CDR3 reads CASSEYQGNQPQHF. In DNA form, the CDR3 reads TGTGCCAGCAGTGAATATCAGGGAAATCAGCCCCAGCATTTT.

The rearrangement links TRBV5-1 to TRBJ2-3; TRBD2 aligns across 7 bases. CDR1 and CDR2 (germline): SGHRS, YFSETQ. V lost 0 bases, J lost 8 bases, and 12 bases stayed unmatched. The CDR3 totals 16 residues. CDR3 in DNA: TGCGCCAGCAGCTTGGCGGCCAGCGGGGAGTCAGCTACGCAGTATTTT. It is translated as CASSLAASGESATQYF.

The chain recombines TRBV7-2 with TRBJ1-4; D gene ambiguous. The V gene's germline CDR1 is SGHTA and CDR2 FQGNSA. V gave up 8 bases and J gave up 5 bases, with 21 bases separating them. This CDR3 comprises 16 residues. The CDR3 reads CASGIKLINGNEKLFF. The CDR3 DNA is TGTGCCAGCGGAATAAAGCTTATTAACGGGAATGAAAAACTGTTTTTT.

This chain links TRBV11-1 with TRBJ1-1, with D possibly being TRBD1 (5 bases). Trimming shortened V by 3 bases and J by 0 bases, and 8 bases separated the two germline ends. Germline V CDR1 and CDR2: SGHAT, FQDESV (reference sequence). The CDR3 sequence is 14 residues long. This CDR3 reads CASSFGGLNTEAFF. The CDR3 bases are TGTGCCAGCAGCTTTGGGGGGTTGAACACTGAAGCTTTCTTT.

About this clone: The junction departs from germline at one end; a sequencing error may be responsible. The rearrangement links TRBV7-9 to TRBJ2-1; 10 bases align to TRBD2. The CDR3 has 13 residues. Germline V gene sequence: CDR1 SEHNR, CDR2 FQNEAQ (reference sequence). CDR3 loop: CASSRARLAGEVF. CDR3 nucleotides: TGTGCCAGCAGCCGAGCGCGACTAGCGGGCGAGGTCTTC.

This clone came up a few times. The V and J genes are TRBV2 and TRBJ1-5, with a tentative D call TRBD1 (6 bases). The CDR3 is 18 amino acids. Trimming stripped 3 bases from V and 0 bases from J, with 18 bases between. CDR1 is SNHLY, CDR2 FYNNEI, per germline. The CDR3 spells CASSDKGDTTYSNQPQHF. CDR3 sequence (DNA): TGTGCCAGCAGTGACAAGGGGGACACAACCTATAGCAATCAGCCCCAGCATTTT.

V is TRBV27 and J is TRBJ2-7, with 10 nucleotides matching TRBD2. CDR1 is MNHEY, CDR2 SMNVEV, per germline (reference sequence). The CDR3 totals 15 residues. The trim removed 4 bases at V and 4 bases at J, leaving 7 bases unmatched. Written as DNA, the CDR3 is TGTGCCAGCAGTTCCGGACTAGCGGAGATTTACGAGCAGTACTTC. Residues: CASSSGLAEIYEQYF.

The V gene is TRBV19, the J gene TRBJ1-5; D might be TRBD1 (5 bases). V was shortened by 0 bases and J by 4 bases, with 16 bases between the two germline ends. Germline assignment: CDR1 LNHDA and CDR2 SQIVND (reference sequence). The CDR3 totals 17 residues. CDR3: CASSIDRQFGTNQPQHF. The CDR3 bases are TGTGCCAGTAGTATAGATCGGCAGTTCGGGACTAATCAGCCCCAGCATTTT.

The chain couples TRBV4-1 to TRBJ2-7; weak D call: TRBD1 (5 bases). The V gene lost 1 base and the J gene lost 4 bases, with 11 bases spanning the gap. Germline V gives CDR1 MGHRA, CDR2 YSYEKL. The CDR3 has 14 residues. This CDR3 is CASSQVSDKYEQYF. DNA for the CDR3: TGCGCCAGCAGCCAAGTCTCGGACAAATACGAGCAGTACTTC.

V gene TRBV2 combines with J gene TRBJ2-2; D is uncertain. The CDR3 sequence is 11 residues long. The germline V gene has CDR1 SNHLY and CDR2 FYNNEI. Trimming pared 3 bases from V and 4 bases from J, leaving 0 bases between. In nucleotides, the CDR3 is TGTGCCAGCAGTGACACCGGGGAGCTGTTTTTT. Residues: CASSDTGELFF.

The rearrangement uses TRBV27 and TRBJ1-3; D is unresolved. Germline CDR1 and CDR2: MNHEY and SMNVEV (reference sequence). Trimming shortened V by 6 bases and J by 4 bases, and 16 bases separated the two germline ends. CDR3 size: 15 residues. CDR3 DNA: TGTGCCAGCAGCTTAACCCCCGGACTGGGAAACACCATATATTTT. The encoded protein is CASSLTPGLGNTIYF.

This chain uses TRBV9 with TRBJ2-7; 9 bases fit TRBD2. With 4 bases clipped from V and 3 bases from J, the junction kept 8 bases outside the gene matches. Germline CDR1 is SGDLS and CDR2 is YYNGEE. The CDR3 contains 15 residues. The CDR3 sequence is CASSPHLAGFYEQYF. The CDR3 DNA follows: TGTGCCAGCAGCCCTCACCTAGCGGGGTTCTACGAGCAGTACTTC.

This chain joins TRBV28 and TRBJ1-5; 7 bases match TRBD1. CDR3 size: 14 residues. J was trimmed by 6 bases and V by 1 base; bases with no gene match: 3. Germline-derived CDR1 and CDR2 are MDHEN and SYDVKM. CDR3: CASSLSNRGQPQHF. CDR3 in DNA: TGTGCCAGCAGTTTATCTAACAGGGGTCAGCCCCAGCATTTT.

The V call is TRBV27, the J call TRBJ2-1, with 8 bases that match TRBD2. The germline CDR1 and CDR2 sequences are MNHEY and SMNVEV (reference sequence). V was clipped by 5 bases and J by 9 bases; unmatched bases: 15. This CDR3 contains 16 residues. The DNA of the CDR3 is TGTGCCAGCAGTCCACCCAGCGGGAGCAGTTATAGTGAGCAGTTCTTC. Amino acid sequence: CASSPPSGSSYSEQFF.

The J gene is TRBJ2-7, the V gene TRBV27; TRBD2 agrees at 9 bases. The trim removed 4 bases at V and 0 bases at J, leaving 1 base unmatched. The germline V gene has CDR1 MNHEY and CDR2 SMNVEV (reference sequence). The CDR3 spans 14 residues. CDR3 bases: TGTGCCAGCAGTTATAGCGGGAGCTCCTACGAGCAGTACTTC. It translates to CASSYSGSSYEQYF.

The rearrangement links TRBV14 to TRBJ1-2; D is uncertain. CDR1 is SGHDN and CDR2 is FVKESK in the germline V gene. The V and J ends lost 2 bases and 4 bases respectively, with 14 bases between them. The CDR3 runs to 15 residues. The chain's CDR3 is CASSQSRYTVYGYTF. The CDR3 region has the DNA TGTGCCAGCAGCCAAAGCCGTTATACGGTCTATGGCTACACCTTC.

The rearrangement joins TRBV6-5 to TRBJ2-2, with D uncertain. CDR3 length: 14 amino acids. Trimming pared 6 bases from V and 5 bases from J, leaving 13 bases between. Germline-derived CDR1 and CDR2 are MNHEY and SVGAGI. DNA for the CDR3: TGTGCCAGCAGCAGAGGCAGTCGGACCGGGGAGCTGTTTTTT. Translating gives CASSRGSRTGELFF.